One T cell receptor (beta chain) is described in this entry. Its matching antigen is unknown. This sample stems from a study of T cell responses to AZD1222 COVID-19 vaccine. Study-level results: Spike-wide coverage was observed for vaccine-associated CD4 TCRs, with dominant responses at 160-218 and 743-854. There were mostly white British donors and more females than males, and clonal diversity was possibly underestimated. With two AZD1222 doses given, Spike-specific TCR breadth and depth both rose.

Samples with a second dose at about 4 or about 12 weeks were pooled together. The repertoire was sequenced with immunoSEQ multiplex PCR; TCRdb's copy has only in-frame clones and lacks some. The sample lists almost 70,000 clones, less than 90% seen once, with around 27% in the top ten. CDR1 and CDR2 from the germline V gene are SGHRS and YFSETQ. The germline V and J ends were trimmed by 0 bases and 5 bases, with 11 bases remaining between them. The CDR3 extends over 14 amino acids. The receptor was derived from an adult who received the AZD1222 COVID-19 vaccine. Material: peripheral blood, obtained 28 days after the second AZD1222 dose. V gene TRBV5-1 combines with J gene TRBJ1-1, with D possibly being TRBD1 (6 bases). CDR3 sequence reads: CASSLVGGQTEAFF. The CDR3 coding sequence is TGCGCCAGCAGCTTGGTAGGGGGGCAAACTGAAGCTTTCTTT.